This TCR beta chain was sequenced during a study of shared clonotypes between healthy human individuals. Across the whole study: The cohort comprised a couple of women and a few men. Their ages spanned 18 to 49 years. Study-level results: Despite large depth, rarefaction showed incomplete sorted-subset sequencing. A few donors held about 4.5% of naive CD4 clonotypes in common.

The assay was run at deep level. Libraries were prepared by immunoSEQ multiplex PCR; TCRdb keeps only in-frame clonotypes and omits some of them. Of 800,000 or so clones in the sample, 96% were seen once. Cells designated naive CD8 were CD45RO-negative and were positively selected for CCR7, with terminally differentiated effector memory CD45RA+ cells excluded. A word on this clone: Its specificity is unknown.

Sequenced: naive CD8+ T cells sorted from blood. This clonotype originated in a man in his thirties or forties in good health.

CDR3 coding DNA: TGTGCCAGCAGACCCTGGGACAGTCCCTACGAGCAGTACTTC. Translating gives CASRPWDSPYEQYF. This chain uses TRBV5-4 with TRBJ2-7; 7 bases line up with TRBD1. There are 14 residues in the CDR3. CDR1 is SGHNT, CDR2 YYREEE, per germline (reference sequence). V lost 5 bases to trimming and J lost 2 bases; unmatched junction nucleotides: 7.